The clone carrying this T cell receptor (beta chain) was counted once. Losses at the gene ends were 4 bases for V and 16 bases for J; bases not matched to a gene: 10. Germline lookup yields CDR1 LGHDT and CDR2 YNNKEL (reference sequence). CDR3 length equals 12 residues. Cohort allocation depended upon clinical history that participants reported. In Cohort 3, a recovered donor had either two negative PCRs, clearance, or symptom resolution. This sample is part of a study of blood T cell repertoires in COVID-19. Whole-study context: Samples of COVID-19 (acute and convalescent) were obtained from the United States, Italy and Spain.

Authors' processing steps: Amplifying reference gene primers gave estimates of nucleated cell counts. Sequencing used immunoSEQ multiplex PCR; TCRdb keeps in-frame clones, though not all of them. V, J and clone size were drawn from that table, and D and trimming were deduced from the DNA. The table lists 250,000 to 300,000 clones, around 90% of them singletons. This sequence was found in a woman in her thirties who had recovered from COVID-19. The genes are TRBV3-1 (or the pseudogene TRBV3-2) and TRBJ1-3, with TRBD1 identical over 7 bases. Sequenced: PBMCs or T cells enriched from blood (not recorded which). Here the CDR3 reads CASSPRGQVLYF. DNA of the CDR3: TGTGCCAGCAGCCCACGCGGACAGGTCCTCTATTTT.